Shown below are 16 T cell receptor beta chains from a single sample sequenced in a study of blood T cell repertoires in COVID-19. Sequencing was performed with immunoSEQ multiplex PCR; in TCRdb, only in-frame clones are kept and a portion is missing. Of some 78,000 clones detected, roughly 85% appear once; the ten largest clones hold 25% to 35%. Sequencing was performed on peripheral blood. The source of these receptors is a man in his fifties with active or convalescent COVID-19.

The chain combines TRBV5-4 with TRBJ2-1; 7 nucleotides line up with TRBD1. This CDR3 has 17 amino acids. V trimming: 4 bases; J trimming: 0 bases; junction bases outside the gene matches: 10. Germline V gene sequence: CDR1 SGHNT, CDR2 YYREEE (reference sequence). The DNA of the CDR3 is TGTGCCAGCAGCCCCGGAAGACAGGGAAGCTCCTACAATGAGCAGTTCTTC. Its translation: CASSPGRQGSSYNEQFF.

The rearrangement joins TRBV18 to TRBJ2-3; TRBD2 matches at 13 bases. Per germline, CDR1 KGHSH and CDR2 LQKENI. After removal of 1 base from V and 3 bases from J, the junction contained 1 base not matched to a gene. The CDR3 has 16 amino acids. The DNA of the CDR3 is TGTGCCAGCTCACCACGGGGACTAGCGGGAACAGATACGCAGTATTTT. This gives the protein CASSPRGLAGTDTQYF.

The V call is TRBV2, the J call TRBJ1-2, with D possibly TRBD1 on 6 matching bases. The CDR3 spans 13 residues. V was clipped by 6 bases and J by 4 bases, with 12 bases between them. From germline, CDR1 is SNHLY and CDR2 FYNNEI. CDR3 loop: CASRKEQGYGYTF. In DNA, the CDR3 is TGTGCCAGCAGAAAGGAACAGGGCTATGGCTACACCTTC.

The gene calls are TRBV2 and TRBJ2-3, with a possible D match to TRBD1 (6 bases). The germline V and J ends were trimmed by 2 bases and 3 bases, with 12 bases remaining between them. In germline, CDR1 is SNHLY, CDR2 FYNNEI. The CDR3 length is 15 residues. DNA of the CDR3: TGTGCCAGCAGTGAAAGGACAGTGGTAACAGATACGCAGTATTTT. It is translated as CASSERTVVTDTQYF.

This chain links TRBV3-1 (or the pseudogene TRBV3-2) with TRBJ2-5; 8 bases match TRBD2. The germline V gene encodes CDR1 LGHDT and CDR2 YNNKEL (reference sequence). The CDR3 extends over 15 amino acids. The junction had 1 base not matched to a gene; V was cut back by 1 base and J by 0 bases. The CDR3 is CASSQGLAYQETQYF. CDR3 nucleotide sequence: TGTGCCAGCAGCCAAGGACTAGCGTACCAAGAGACCCAGTACTTC.

Comment on this clone: Its ends do not fully match the called genes, so a read error is possible. The chain has TRBV7-8 and TRBJ2-3; 8 bases fit TRBD2. This CDR3 contains 11 residues. The germline gives CDR1 SGHVS, CDR2 FQNEAQ. The DNA for the CDR3 is TGTGCCAGCAGCCTGCGGGGGGCCACGGATTTT. This sequence encodes CASSLRGATDF.

The chain couples TRBV10-2 to TRBJ2-1; 11 nucleotides match TRBD2. After removal of 8 bases from V and 3 bases from J, the junction contained 6 bases not matched to a gene. The CDR3 covers 15 residues. Germline V lookup: CDR1 WSHSY, CDR2 SAAADI. The CDR3 spells CASSASGRIYNEQFF. The CDR3 DNA is TGCGCCAGCTCGGCTAGCGGGAGGATCTACAATGAGCAGTTCTTC.

The rearrangement links TRBV29-1 to TRBJ2-1, with 8 bases matching TRBD2. V shed 4 bases and J 1 base; nucleotides not matched to a gene: 6. The V gene's germline CDR1 is SQVTM and CDR2 ANQGSEA. The CDR3 is made up of 15 amino acids. The CDR3 here is CSVVGRASSYNEQFF. The CDR3 nucleotides are TGCAGCGTTGTCGGGAGGGCCTCGTCCTACAATGAGCAGTTCTTC.

This rearrangement joins TRBV6-5 to TRBJ2-1; a weak D match, TRBD2 (6 bases). Deletions cut 6 bases from V and 3 bases from J, with 15 bases between. This CDR3 comprises 15 residues. Germline V gives CDR1 MNHEY, CDR2 SVGAGI. The CDR3 spells CASSSGSLFYNEQFF. CDR3 in DNA: TGTGCCAGCAGCTCCGGGAGTCTGTTCTACAATGAGCAGTTCTTC.

The table lists this clone with a count of one. The genes are TRBV14 and TRBJ2-1; 9 nucleotides line up with TRBD1. With V trimmed by 4 bases and J by 0 bases, 10 bases remained unmatched. The CDR3 has 18 residues. Germline CDR1 is SGHDN and CDR2 is FVKESK. The CDR3 DNA reads as TGTGCCAGCAGCCCCCGACAGGGGGTCTGGGGCTCCTACAATGAGCAGTTCTTC. This encodes CASSPRQGVWGSYNEQFF.

This rearrangement joins TRBV19 to TRBJ2-2; the match to TRBD1 covers 9 bases. CDR1 is LNHDA and CDR2 is SQIVND in the germline V gene (reference sequence). Trimming at V came to 6 bases and at J to 3 bases, leaving 5 bases not matched to a gene. The CDR3 runs 15 residues. The CDR3 spells CASRRTGEDTGELFF. As DNA, the CDR3 is TGTGCCAGTAGAAGGACAGGGGAGGACACCGGGGAGCTGTTTTTT. The whole variable domain, filled in from reference TRBV19 and TRBJ2-2, reads DGGITQSPKYLFRKEGQNVTLSCEQNLNHDAMYWYRQDPGQGLRLIYYSQIVNDFQKGDIAEGYSVSREKKESFPLTVTSAQKNPTAFYLCASRRTGEDTGELFFGEGSRLTVL.

The V and J genes are TRBV30 and TRBJ1-1, with D possibly matching TRBD1 (5 bases). From germline, CDR1 is GTSNPN and CDR2 SVGIG (reference sequence). V gave up 5 bases and J gave up 5 bases, with 15 bases separating them. The CDR3 has 13 residues. CDR3 region: CAWGRGGMTEAFF. The CDR3 DNA sequence: TGTGCCTGGGGTCGGGGGGGGATGACTGAAGCTTTCTTT.

This clone was found once. V gene TRBV6-2 or TRBV6-3 combines with J gene TRBJ2-3, with D possibly being TRBD2 (6 bases). The germline gives CDR1 MNHEY, CDR2 SVGEGT. CDR3 length: 18 amino acids. V was trimmed by 0 bases and J by 6 bases, leaving 22 bases between them. CDR3 amino acids: CASSYSPVSRGPIDTQYF. CDR3 nucleotide sequence: TGTGCCAGCAGTTACTCTCCCGTTTCGCGGGGCCCTATCGATACGCAGTATTTT.

The chain employs TRBV5-1 and TRBJ2-7, with a possible D match to TRBD1 (6 bases). CDR3 length: 14 residues. Trimming removed 4 bases from V and 2 bases from J, with 13 bases in between. Looked up from germline, CDR1 is SGHRS and CDR2 is YFSETQ. In DNA form, the CDR3 reads TGCGCCAGCAGCCCTGAGGGGGACCCCTACGAGCAGTACTTC. Its translation is CASSPEGDPYEQYF.

The V and J genes are TRBV25-1 and TRBJ2-2, with 8 bases aligning to TRBD1. CDR3 length equals 16 residues. Germline values: CDR1 MGHDK, CDR2 SYGVNS. Unmatched junction bases numbered 3, after V lost 2 bases and J lost 1 base. CDR3 sequence (DNA): TGTGCCAGCAGTGAAACCGGGACAGGGAACACCGGGGAGCTGTTTTTT. Translating it yields CASSETGTGNTGELFF.

This clone came up once. The gene calls are TRBV5-1 and TRBJ2-3; the D gene is possibly TRBD1 (6 bases). CDR3 length equals 15 residues. Per germline, CDR1 SGHRS and CDR2 YFSETQ. V lost 0 bases and J 0 bases, leaving 8 bases between the germline ends. CDR3 protein: CASSLGGTSTDTQYF. CDR3 DNA sequence: TGCGCCAGCAGCTTGGGGGGGACAAGCACAGATACGCAGTATTTT.